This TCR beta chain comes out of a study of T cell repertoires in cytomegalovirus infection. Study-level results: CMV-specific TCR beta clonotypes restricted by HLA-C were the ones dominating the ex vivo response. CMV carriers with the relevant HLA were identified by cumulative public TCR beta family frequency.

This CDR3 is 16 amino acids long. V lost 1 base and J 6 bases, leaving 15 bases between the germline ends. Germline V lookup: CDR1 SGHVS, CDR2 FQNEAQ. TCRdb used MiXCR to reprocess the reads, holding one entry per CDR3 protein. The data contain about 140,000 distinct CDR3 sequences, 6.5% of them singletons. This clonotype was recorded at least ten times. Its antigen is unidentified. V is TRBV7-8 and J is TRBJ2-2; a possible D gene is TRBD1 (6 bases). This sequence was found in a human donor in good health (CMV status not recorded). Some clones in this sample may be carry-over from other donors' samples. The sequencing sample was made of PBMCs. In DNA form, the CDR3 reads TGTGCCAGCAGCTTAGAGGAGGCAACAGGGTCCGGGGAGCTGTTTTTT. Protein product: CASSLEEATGSGELFF.